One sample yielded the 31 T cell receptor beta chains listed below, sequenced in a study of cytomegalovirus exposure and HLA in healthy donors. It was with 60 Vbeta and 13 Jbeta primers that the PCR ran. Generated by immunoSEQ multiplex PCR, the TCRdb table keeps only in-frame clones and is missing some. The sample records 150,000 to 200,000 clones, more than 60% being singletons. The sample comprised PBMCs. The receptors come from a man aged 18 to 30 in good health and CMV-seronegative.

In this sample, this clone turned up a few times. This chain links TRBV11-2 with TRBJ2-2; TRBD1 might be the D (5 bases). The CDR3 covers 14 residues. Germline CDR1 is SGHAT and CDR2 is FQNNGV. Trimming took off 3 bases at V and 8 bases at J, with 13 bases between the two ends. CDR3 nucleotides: TGTGCCAGCAGCTTTCAGGGATCGACAGGGGAGCTGTTTTTT. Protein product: CASSFQGSTGELFF.

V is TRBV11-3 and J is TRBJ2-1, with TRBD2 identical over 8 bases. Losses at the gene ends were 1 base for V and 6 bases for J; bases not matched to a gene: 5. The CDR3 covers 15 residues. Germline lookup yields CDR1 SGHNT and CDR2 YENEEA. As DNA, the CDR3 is TGTGCCAGCAGCTTAGGACTAGCGAAATTCAATGAGCAGTTCTTC. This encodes CASSLGLAKFNEQFF.

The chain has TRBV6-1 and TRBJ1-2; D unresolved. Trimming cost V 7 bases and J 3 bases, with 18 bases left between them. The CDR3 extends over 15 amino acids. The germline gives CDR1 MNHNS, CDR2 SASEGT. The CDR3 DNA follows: TGTGCCAGCACCCGCGTTAGTTGGGGAGACTATGGCTACACCTTC. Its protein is CASTRVSWGDYGYTF.

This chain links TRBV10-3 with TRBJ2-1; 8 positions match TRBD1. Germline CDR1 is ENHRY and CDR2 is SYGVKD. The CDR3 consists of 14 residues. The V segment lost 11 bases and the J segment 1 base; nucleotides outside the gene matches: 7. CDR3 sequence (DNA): TGTGCCGTGGGACAGGAGGGGTCCTACAATGAGCAGTTCTTC. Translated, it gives CAVGQEGSYNEQFF.

The DNA of the CDR3 is TGCGCCAGCAGCCAAGATTTTGCGGGAGGCACTAGCTCCTACGAGCAGTACTTC. Translation gives CASSQDFAGGTSSYEQYF. The rearrangement uses TRBV4-3 and TRBJ2-5, with TRBD2 matching over 8 bases. The DNA end is more similar to TRBJ2-7, so the J call may be wrong. CDR3 length: 18 residues. CDR1 is LGHNA, CDR2 YSLEER, per germline.

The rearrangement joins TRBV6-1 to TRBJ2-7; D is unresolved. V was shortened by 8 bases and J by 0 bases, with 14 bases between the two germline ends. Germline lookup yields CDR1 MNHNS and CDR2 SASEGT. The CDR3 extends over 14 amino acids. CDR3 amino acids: CASSLNGDSYEQYF. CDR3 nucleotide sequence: TGTGCCAGCTCCCTGAACGGAGACTCCTACGAGCAGTACTTC.

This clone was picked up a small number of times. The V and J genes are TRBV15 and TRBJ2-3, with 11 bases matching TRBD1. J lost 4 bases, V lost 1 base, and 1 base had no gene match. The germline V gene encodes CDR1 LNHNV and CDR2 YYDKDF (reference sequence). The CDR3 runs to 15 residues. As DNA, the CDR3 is TGTGCCACCAGCAGAGGGACAGGGGGCGCAGATACGCAGTATTTT. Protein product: CATSRGTGGADTQYF.

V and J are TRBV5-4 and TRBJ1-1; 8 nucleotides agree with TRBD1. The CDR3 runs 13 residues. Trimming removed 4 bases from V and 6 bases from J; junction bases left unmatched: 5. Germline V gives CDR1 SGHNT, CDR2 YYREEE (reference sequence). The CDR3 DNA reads TGTGCCAGCAGCACTTCGACAGGGGCTGAAGCTTTCTTT. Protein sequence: CASSTSTGAEAFF.

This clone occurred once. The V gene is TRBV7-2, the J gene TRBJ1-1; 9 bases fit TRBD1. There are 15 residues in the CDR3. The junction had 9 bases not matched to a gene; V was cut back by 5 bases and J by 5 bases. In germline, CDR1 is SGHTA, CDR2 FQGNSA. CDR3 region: CASSGQGYKGTEAFF. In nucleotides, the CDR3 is TGTGCCAGCAGCGGACAGGGGTATAAGGGTACTGAAGCTTTCTTT.

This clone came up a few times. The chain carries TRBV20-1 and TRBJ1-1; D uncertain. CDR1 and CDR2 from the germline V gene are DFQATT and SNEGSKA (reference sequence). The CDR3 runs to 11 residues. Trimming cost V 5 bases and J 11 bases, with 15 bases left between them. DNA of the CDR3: TGCAGTGCTCCCCGCTGGGGAGGGGCTTTCTTT. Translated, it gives CSAPRWGGAFF.

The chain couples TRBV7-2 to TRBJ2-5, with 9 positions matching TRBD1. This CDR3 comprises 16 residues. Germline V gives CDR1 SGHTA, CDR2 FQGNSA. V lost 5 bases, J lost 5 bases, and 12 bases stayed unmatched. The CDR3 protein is CASSKDRGGNGETQYF. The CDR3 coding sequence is TGTGCCAGCAGCAAGGACAGGGGTGGGAATGGGGAGACCCAGTACTTC.

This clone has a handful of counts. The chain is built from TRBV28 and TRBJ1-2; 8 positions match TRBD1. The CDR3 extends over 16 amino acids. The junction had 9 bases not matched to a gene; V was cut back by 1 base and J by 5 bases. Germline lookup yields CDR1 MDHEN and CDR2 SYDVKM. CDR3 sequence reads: CASSLLWQGARYGYTF. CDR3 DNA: TGTGCCAGCAGTTTATTGTGGCAGGGGGCGAGGTATGGCTACACCTTC.

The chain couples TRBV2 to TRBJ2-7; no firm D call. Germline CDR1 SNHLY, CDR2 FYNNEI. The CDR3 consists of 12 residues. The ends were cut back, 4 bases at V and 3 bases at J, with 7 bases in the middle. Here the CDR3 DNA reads TGTGCCAGCAGTGCGACGGGCTACGAGCAGTACTTC. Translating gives CASSATGYEQYF.

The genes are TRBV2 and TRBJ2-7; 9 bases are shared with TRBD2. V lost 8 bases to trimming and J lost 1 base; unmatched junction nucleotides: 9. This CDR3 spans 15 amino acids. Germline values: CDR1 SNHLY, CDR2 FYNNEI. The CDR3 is CASQISGSHSYEQYF. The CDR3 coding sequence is TGTGCCAGCCAGATTAGCGGGAGCCATTCCTACGAGCAGTACTTC.

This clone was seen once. The CDR3 nucleotides are TGTGCCAGCAGCTCCTCTCTCGGGGGAGGGCCAATTAGGACCTACGAGCAGTACTTC. Its protein product is CASSSSLGGGPIRTYEQYF. This chain connects TRBV7-6 to TRBJ2-7, with TRBD2 identical over 7 bases. V was clipped by 4 bases and J by 2 bases; unmatched bases: 20. CDR3 length: 19 residues. Looked up from germline, CDR1 is SGHVS and CDR2 is FNYEAQ.

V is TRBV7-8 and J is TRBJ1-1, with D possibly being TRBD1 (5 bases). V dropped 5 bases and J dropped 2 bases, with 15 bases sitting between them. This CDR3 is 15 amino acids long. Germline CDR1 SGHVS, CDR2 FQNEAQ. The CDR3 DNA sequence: TGTGCCAGCAGCACGAATCTAGGGGTAAACACTGAAGCTTTCTTT. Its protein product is CASSTNLGVNTEAFF. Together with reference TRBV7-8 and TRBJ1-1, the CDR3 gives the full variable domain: GAGVSQSPRYKVAKRGQDVALRCDPISGHVSLFWYQQALGQGPEFLTYFQNEAQLDKSGLPSDRFFAERPEGSVSTLKIQRTQQEDSAVYLCASSTNLGVNTEAFFGQGTRLTVV.

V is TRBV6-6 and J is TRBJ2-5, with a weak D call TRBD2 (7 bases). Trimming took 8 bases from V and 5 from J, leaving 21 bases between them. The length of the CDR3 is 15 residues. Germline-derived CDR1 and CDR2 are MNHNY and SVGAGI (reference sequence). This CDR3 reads CASGWGGASSETQYF. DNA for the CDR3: TGTGCCAGCGGGTGGGGGGGCGCATCATCCGAGACCCAGTACTTC.

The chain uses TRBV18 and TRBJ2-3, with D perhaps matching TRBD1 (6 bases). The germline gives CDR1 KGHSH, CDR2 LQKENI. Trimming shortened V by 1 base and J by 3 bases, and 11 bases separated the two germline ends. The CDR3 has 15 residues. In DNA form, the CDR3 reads TGTGCCAGCTCACCACAAACAGGGCCTACAGATACGCAGTATTTT. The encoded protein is CASSPQTGPTDTQYF.

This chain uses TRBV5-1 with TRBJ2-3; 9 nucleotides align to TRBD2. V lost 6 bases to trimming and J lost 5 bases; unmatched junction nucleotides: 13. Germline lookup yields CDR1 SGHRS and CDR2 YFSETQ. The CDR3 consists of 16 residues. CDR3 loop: CASTAQPGLAVDTQYF. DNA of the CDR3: TGCGCCAGCACCGCCCAACCGGGACTAGCAGTAGATACGCAGTATTTT.

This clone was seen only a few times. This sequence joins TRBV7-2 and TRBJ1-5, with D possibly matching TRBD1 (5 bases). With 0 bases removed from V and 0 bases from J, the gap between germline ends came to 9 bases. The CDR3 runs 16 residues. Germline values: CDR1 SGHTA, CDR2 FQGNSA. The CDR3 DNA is TGTGCCAGCAGCTTAGCAGGGGTCAATAGCAATCAGCCCCAGCATTTT. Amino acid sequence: CASSLAGVNSNQPQHF.

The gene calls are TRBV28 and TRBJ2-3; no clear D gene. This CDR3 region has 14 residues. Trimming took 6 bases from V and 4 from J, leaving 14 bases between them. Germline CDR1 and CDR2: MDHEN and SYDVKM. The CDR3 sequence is CASRPMAEADTQYF. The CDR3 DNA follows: TGTGCCAGCAGGCCCATGGCCGAGGCAGATACGCAGTATTTT. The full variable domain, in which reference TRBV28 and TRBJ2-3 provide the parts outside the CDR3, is DVKVTQSSRYLVKRTGEKVFLECVQDMDHENMFWYRQDPGLGLRLIYFSYDVKMKEKGDIPEGYSVSREKKERFSLILESASTNQTSMYLCASRPMAEADTQYFGPGTRLTVL.

This chain's CDR3 is CASTKGDSNQPQHF. DNA of the CDR3: TGTGCCAGCACCAAAGGAGATAGCAATCAGCCCCAGCATTTT. The chain uses TRBV5-6 and TRBJ1-5; D is unclear. The germline V and J ends were trimmed by 6 bases and 0 bases, with 10 bases remaining between them. Germline V lookup: CDR1 SGHDT, CDR2 YYEEEE. The CDR3 extends over 14 amino acids.

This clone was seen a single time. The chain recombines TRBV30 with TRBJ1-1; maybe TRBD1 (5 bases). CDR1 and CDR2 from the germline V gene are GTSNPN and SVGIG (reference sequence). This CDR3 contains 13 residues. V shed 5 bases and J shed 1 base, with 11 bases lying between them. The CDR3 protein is CAWSSGGNTEAFF. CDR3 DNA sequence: TGTGCCTGGTCCTCCGGGGGGAACACTGAAGCTTTCTTT.

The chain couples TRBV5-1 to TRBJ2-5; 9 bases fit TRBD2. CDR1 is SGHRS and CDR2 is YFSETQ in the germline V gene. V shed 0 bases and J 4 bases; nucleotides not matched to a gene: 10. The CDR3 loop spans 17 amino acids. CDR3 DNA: TGCGCCAGCAGCTTGGAGCCCGGGCGGGGGGGTGGAGAGACCCAGTACTTC. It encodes CASSLEPGRGGGETQYF.

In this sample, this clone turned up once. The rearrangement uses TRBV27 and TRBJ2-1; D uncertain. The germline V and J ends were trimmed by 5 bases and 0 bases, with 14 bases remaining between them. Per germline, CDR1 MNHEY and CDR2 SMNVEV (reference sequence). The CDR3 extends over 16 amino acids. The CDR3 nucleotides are TGTGCCAGCAGTCCCCGTTGGTCGGGCTCCTACAATGAGCAGTTCTTC. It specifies CASSPRWSGSYNEQFF.

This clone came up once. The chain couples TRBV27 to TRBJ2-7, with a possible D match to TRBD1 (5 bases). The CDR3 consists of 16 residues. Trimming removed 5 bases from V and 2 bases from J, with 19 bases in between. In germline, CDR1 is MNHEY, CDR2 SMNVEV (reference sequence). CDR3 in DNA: TGTGCCAGCAGTACTCCGCTTCGACAGTCCCCCTACGAGCAGTACTTC. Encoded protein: CASSTPLRQSPYEQYF.

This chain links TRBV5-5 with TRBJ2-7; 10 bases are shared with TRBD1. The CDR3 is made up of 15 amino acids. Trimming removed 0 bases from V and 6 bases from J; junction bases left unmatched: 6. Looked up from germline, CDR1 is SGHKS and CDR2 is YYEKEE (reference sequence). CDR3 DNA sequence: TGTGCCAGCAGCTTGGATGGGGACAGGGGAAGCGAGCAGTACTTC. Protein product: CASSLDGDRGSEQYF.

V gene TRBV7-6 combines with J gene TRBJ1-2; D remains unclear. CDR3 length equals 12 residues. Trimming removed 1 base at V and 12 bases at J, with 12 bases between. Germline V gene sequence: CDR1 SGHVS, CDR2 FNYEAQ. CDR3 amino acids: CASSLGEQQDTF. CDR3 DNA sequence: TGTGCCAGCAGCTTAGGAGAACAGCAGGACACCTTC.

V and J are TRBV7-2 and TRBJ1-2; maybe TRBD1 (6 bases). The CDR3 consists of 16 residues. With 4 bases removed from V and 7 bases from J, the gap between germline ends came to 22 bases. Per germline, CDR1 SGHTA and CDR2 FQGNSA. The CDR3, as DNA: TGTGCCAGCAGCTCGACAGGAGTTGGGGTTTCCTTTGGCTACACCTTC. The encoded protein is CASSSTGVGVSFGYTF.

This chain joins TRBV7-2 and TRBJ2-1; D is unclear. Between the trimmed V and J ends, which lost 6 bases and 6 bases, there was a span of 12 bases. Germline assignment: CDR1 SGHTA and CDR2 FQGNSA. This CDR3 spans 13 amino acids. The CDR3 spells CASRRTSGNEQFF. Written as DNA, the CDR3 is TGTGCCAGCAGACGCACCTCAGGCAATGAGCAGTTCTTC.

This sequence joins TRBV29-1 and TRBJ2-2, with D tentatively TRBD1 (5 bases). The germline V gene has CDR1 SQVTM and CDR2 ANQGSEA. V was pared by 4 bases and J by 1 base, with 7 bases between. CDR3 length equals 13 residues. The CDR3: CSVGDRNTGELFF. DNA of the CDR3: TGCAGCGTTGGTGACAGGAACACCGGGGAGCTGTTTTTT.